A selection of T cell receptor beta chains follows, all from one sample in a study of blood T cell repertoires in COVID-19. TCRdb keeps only in-frame clones here, not all; method: immunoSEQ multiplex PCR. The sample contains 150,000 to 200,000 clones, more than 70% of which appear only once. The specimen sequenced was peripheral blood. The source of these receptors is a man aged 50-59 years who had recovered from COVID-19. Each CDR3 is given with its conserved first and last residue. A D gene is named only where the DNA matches it firmly. Only some rows state a clone size, as once, few, many or a class for expanded clones.

TRBJ2-1	TRBV27	.	TRBD1	15	CASSWETGPYNEQFF	TGTGCCAGCAGTTGGGAGACAGGGCCCTACAATGAGCAGTTCTTC
TRBJ2-7	TRBV3-1/TRBV3-2	few	TRBD1	14	CASSPSDRDYEQYF	TGTGCCAGCAGCCCATCAGACAGGGACTACGAGCAGTACTTC
TRBJ2-7	TRBV4-2	.	TRBD1	16	CASSQDWGQISYEQYF	TGTGCCAGCAGCCAAGATTGGGGACAGATCTCCTACGAGCAGTACTTC
TRBJ2-3	TRBV29-1	once	TRBD1	13	CSVGQGGTDTQYF	TGCAGCGTGGGACAGGGTGGGACAGATACGCAGTATTTT
TRBJ2-7	TRBV30	.	.	14	CAWSIAQPTYEQYF	TGTGCCTGGAGTATCGCACAGCCTACCTACGAGCAGTACTTC
TRBJ2-7	TRBV20-1	few	TRBD2	16	CSASVAGVIRSYEQYF	TGCAGTGCTAGTGTAGCGGGAGTAATCCGCTCCTACGAGCAGTACTTC
TRBJ1-2	TRBV29-1	.	TRBD1	15	CSVEVHRGNQGGYTF	TGCAGCGTTGAAGTACACAGGGGGAATCAGGGTGGCTACACCTTC
TRBJ2-1	TRBV10-1	.	.	18	CASSESSRPGWIYNEQFF	TGCGCCAGCAGTGAGTCCTCCCGTCCAGGCTGGATTTACAATGAGCAGTTCTTC
TRBJ2-2	TRBV5-4	.	TRBD1	15	CASSSGTGAAGELFF	TGTGCCAGCAGCTCCGGGACAGGGGCCGCCGGGGAGCTGTTTTTT
TRBJ2-6	TRBV19	.	.	15	CASSTQGSGANVLTF	TGTGCCAGTAGTACACAGGGAAGTGGGGCCAACGTCCTGACTTTC
TRBJ2-7	TRBV15	.	TRBD1	14	CATSRDGTAYEQYF	TGTGCCACCAGCAGAGATGGGACAGCCTACGAGCAGTACTTC
TRBJ2-7	TRBV6-5	.	TRBD2	14	CASSYSGLAVEQYF	TGTGCCAGCAGTTACTCAGGACTAGCAGTCGAGCAGTACTTC
TRBJ1-1	TRBV6-5	.	TRBD1	15	CASSSRAGGNTEAFF	TGTGCCAGCAGTTCGCGGGCAGGGGGCAACACTGAAGCTTTCTTT
TRBJ2-7	TRBV7-8	.	.	15	CASSLEPGSTLEQYF	TGTGCCAGCAGCTTAGAACCGGGATCAACCCTCGAGCAGTACTTC
TRBJ2-3	TRBV7-8	once	TRBD2	18	CASSRVPGLAGGLDTQYF	TGTGCCAGCAGCCGAGTACCGGGACTAGCGGGAGGCCTAGATACGCAGTATTTT
TRBJ2-1	TRBV9	.	TRBD2	16	CASSAEIAGGGNEQFF	TGTGCCAGCAGCGCGGAAATAGCGGGAGGGGGCAATGAGCAGTTCTTC
TRBJ1-4	TRBV5-4	.	TRBD1	15	CASSVAGTGNEKLFF	TGTGCCAGCAGCGTGGCCGGGACAGGGAATGAAAAACTGTTTTTT
TRBJ1-3	TRBV2	.	.	14	CASTVGGSGNTIYF	TGTGCCAGCACCGTCGGGGGGTCTGGAAACACCATATATTTT
TRBJ2-3	TRBV4-2	.	.	16	CASSQGGGQVSDTQYF	TGTGCCAGCAGCCAAGGAGGAGGGCAGGTTTCAGATACGCAGTATTTT
TRBJ2-2	TRBV5-1	.	.	14	CASSLGPFTGELFF	TGCGCCAGCAGCTTGGGGCCGTTCACCGGGGAGCTGTTTTTT
TRBJ2-1	TRBV15	once	.	13	CATSRPQGYEQFF	TGTGCCACCAGCAGGCCTCAGGGGTACGAGCAGTTCTTC
TRBJ1-2	TRBV5-1	.	.	14	CASSLAGKLFGYTF	TGCGCCAGCAGCTTGGCAGGGAAACTATTTGGCTACACCTTC
TRBJ2-2	TRBV5-1	.	.	16	CASSWGDATNTGELFF	TGCGCCAGCAGCTGGGGGGACGCTACGAACACCGGGGAGCTGTTTTTT
TRBJ1-1	TRBV5-1	.	.	17	CASSLNIRAQGNTEAFF	TGCGCCAGCAGCTTGAATATTAGGGCGCAGGGGAACACTGAAGCTTTCTTT
TRBJ1-5	TRBV21-1	.	.	16	CASSKRWTGRNQPQHF	TGTGCCAGCAGCAAAAGGTGGACAGGCCGGAATCAGCCCCAGCATTTT
TRBJ2-1	TRBV10-1	few	TRBD2	18	CASSESGLAGGLHHEQFF	TGCGCCAGCAGTGAGTCAGGACTAGCGGGGGGACTCCATCATGAGCAGTTCTTC
TRBJ2-7	TRBV21-1	.	.	15	CASSKGTGPSYEQYF	TGTGCCAGCAGCAAGGGGACAGGGCCTTCCTACGAGCAGTACTTC
TRBJ2-1	TRBV6-5	.	.	15	CASCPDTRSYNEQFF	TGTGCCAGCTGCCCGGACACGCGTTCTTACAATGAGCAGTTCTTC
TRBJ2-2	TRBV19	.	TRBD1	15	CASNPQGARTGELFF	TGTGCCAGTAACCCACAGGGGGCGCGAACCGGGGAGCTGTTTTTT
TRBJ2-2	TRBV11-3	.	.	14	CASSQSGVSGELFF	TGTGCCAGCAGCCAATCGGGGGTGTCCGGGGAGCTGTTTTTT
TRBJ1-1	TRBV14	once	.	14	CASSQGFGGTEAFF	TGTGCCAGCAGCCAAGGTTTTGGGGGGACTGAAGCTTTCTTT
TRBJ1-2	TRBV28	.	TRBD1	14	CASGTGTANYGYTF	TGTGCCAGCGGAACCGGGACAGCTAACTATGGCTACACCTTC
TRBJ2-7	TRBV5-4	.	TRBD2	14	CASSFPSGSYEQYF	TGTGCCAGCAGCTTCCCTAGCGGCTCCTACGAGCAGTACTTC
TRBJ1-1	TRBV5-1	.	.	16	CASSLEQAILNTEAFF	TGCGCCAGCAGCTTGGAACAGGCGATCTTGAACACTGAAGCTTTCTTT
TRBJ2-5	TRBV6-2/TRBV6-3	.	TRBD2	16	CASSYREERGRETQYF	TGTGCCAGCAGTTATCGGGAGGAACGCGGGAGGGAGACCCAGTACTTC
TRBJ2-7	TRBV28	.	.	15	CASSSKRQWTYEQYF	TGTGCCAGCAGTTCTAAGAGACAGTGGACCTACGAGCAGTACTTC
TRBJ2-7	TRBV5-4	.	TRBD2	13	CASSSGTSVEQYF	TGTGCCAGCAGTTCCGGGACTAGTGTCGAGCAGTACTTC
TRBJ2-7	TRBV5-1	.	TRBD2	15	CASSTTSGGGYEQYF	TGCGCCAGCAGCACAACGTCGGGGGGTGGGTACGAGCAGTACTTC
TRBJ2-6	TRBV6-2/TRBV6-3	.	TRBD1	16	CASSTGGPTGANVLTF	TGTGCCAGCAGTACAGGGGGACCAACTGGGGCCAACGTCCTGACTTTC
TRBJ1-4	TRBV19	once	TRBD1	16	CASSPNRGGTNEKLFF	TGTGCCAGTAGTCCTAACAGGGGTGGAACTAATGAAAAACTGTTTTTT
TRBJ2-7	TRBV6-1	.	TRBD2	17	CASSALTSGRNRYEQYF	TGTGCCAGCAGTGCCCTGACTAGCGGGAGGAACCGCTACGAGCAGTACTTC
TRBJ2-3	TRBV9	.	TRBD1	16	CASSPRQGSSTDTQYF	TGTGCCAGCAGCCCCCGACAGGGGTCTAGCACAGATACGCAGTATTTT
TRBJ1-4	TRBV6-5	.	.	13	CASSYSKDGRLFF	TGTGCCAGCAGTTACTCAAAAGACGGGAGACTGTTTTTT
TRBJ1-2	TRBV6-2/TRBV6-3	.	TRBD1	16	CASSPPPGQGYYGYTF	TGTGCCAGCAGCCCCCCCCCGGGACAGGGCTACTATGGCTACACCTTC
TRBJ2-3	TRBV5-1	.	TRBD1	15	CASSPGQGVADTQYF	TGCGCCAGCAGTCCGGGACAGGGGGTCGCAGATACGCAGTATTTT
TRBJ1-6	TRBV6-5	.	TRBD1	14	CASSARDRNSPLHF	TGTGCCAGCAGCGCCCGGGACAGAAATTCACCCCTCCACTTT
TRBJ2-7	TRBV10-3	.	TRBD1	12	CAIGTEFYEQYF	TGTGCCATCGGGACAGAATTCTACGAGCAGTACTTC
TRBJ2-5	TRBV5-1	.	TRBD1	15	CASSALQGDQETQYF	TGCGCCAGCAGCGCTCTGCAGGGGGACCAAGAGACCCAGTACTTC
TRBJ2-2	TRBV19	.	.	11	CASRRAGELFF	TGTGCCAGTAGGAGGGCCGGGGAGCTGTTTTTT
TRBJ1-5	TRBV6-4	.	.	16	CASSDSGGKKCQPQHF	TGTGCCAGCAGTGACTCGGGAGGGAAAAAGTGCCAGCCCCAGCATTTT
TRBJ1-6	TRBV6-2/TRBV6-3	.	TRBD1	15	CASSPRTGGGSPLHF	TGTGCCAGCAGTCCCCGGACAGGGGGCGGTTCACCCCTCCACTTT